The 2 T cell receptor beta chains listed next were all sequenced from one sample in a study of OX40 agonist ivuxolimab in advanced cancers. Profiling relied on immunoSEQ multiplex PCR, and the TCRdb table lists in-frame clones only, not all of them. The sample includes under 100,000 clones, roughly 85% of them seen just once. The sequences come from CD4+ or CD8+ T cells sorted from blood, collected in a trial of the OX40 agonist ivuxolimab. These receptor sequences come from an adult with an advanced solid tumor such as melanoma, head and neck, liver or kidney cancer.

CDR3 region: CASSLRGTGNSPLHF. The CDR3 DNA sequence: TGTGCCAGCAGCTTGCGTGGGACCGGTAATTCACCCCTCCACTTT. The chain couples TRBV7-9 to TRBJ1-6; D perhaps matches TRBD1 (5 bases). Germline CDR1 and CDR2: SEHNR and FQNEAQ (reference sequence). Trimming shortened V by 3 bases and J by 6 bases, and 12 bases separated the two germline ends. This CDR3 has 15 residues.

The chain uses TRBV5-1 and TRBJ2-2; D assignment may be TRBD1 or TRBD2 (5 bases each). There are 14 residues in the CDR3. Trimming left V 6 bases short and J 0 bases short, with 9 bases between. Germline CDR1 and CDR2: SGHRS and YFSETQ. The CDR3 DNA follows: TGCGCCAGCATCGGGACGACGAACACCGGGGAGCTGTTTTTT. It translates to CASIGTTNTGELFF.